Listed below are T cell receptor beta chains from one sample, sequenced in a study of blood T cell repertoires in COVID-19. This table comes from immunoSEQ multiplex PCR, and its TCRdb copy is limited to in-frame clones, with some not included. The table records just under 9,000 clones, 75% to 90% of them present only once. The sequencing input was peripheral blood. The source of these receptors is a human donor with active COVID-19. The donor label of this sample is uncertain. Both conserved end residues are part of each CDR3. Each record gives: V gene, D gene, J gene, clone size, CDR3 protein, CDR3 DNA. A D gene is named only where the DNA matches it firmly. The size entry is marked missing in some rows and otherwise reads once, few, many or a size class.

V gene: TRBV7-9
D gene: TRBD2
J gene: TRBJ2-5
clone size: -
CDR3 protein: CASSPGLPGRIQYF
CDR3 DNA: TGTGCCAGCAGCCCGGGACTTCCCGGGAGGATCCAGTACTTC

V gene: TRBV27
D gene: -
J gene: TRBJ1-5
clone size: -
CDR3 protein: CASRETGWGDQPQHF
CDR3 DNA: TGTGCCAGCAGGGAAACAGGATGGGGCGATCAGCCCCAGCATTTT

V gene: TRBV30
D gene: -
J gene: TRBJ1-5
clone size: -
CDR3 protein: CAWSDIRGQPQHF
CDR3 DNA: TGTGCCTGGAGTGACATCAGGGGACAGCCCCAGCATTTT

V gene: TRBV15
D gene: TRBD1
J gene: TRBJ2-1
clone size: few
CDR3 protein: CATSRGQGESNEQFF
CDR3 DNA: TGTGCCACCAGCAGAGGACAGGGGGAGAGCAATGAGCAGTTCTTC

V gene: TRBV10-2
D gene: -
J gene: TRBJ1-1
clone size: few
CDR3 protein: CASSSMGTEAFF
CDR3 DNA: TGCGCCAGCTCTAGTATGGGCACTGAAGCTTTCTTT

V gene: TRBV12-5
D gene: -
J gene: TRBJ1-5
clone size: -
CDR3 protein: CASGLVLDLLGNQPQHF
CDR3 DNA: TGTGCTAGTGGTTTGGTACTGGACTTGTTGGGCAATCAGCCCCAGCATTTT

V gene: TRBV2
D gene: TRBD1
J gene: TRBJ1-6
clone size: -
CDR3 protein: CASRSTGGGSPLHF
CDR3 DNA: TGTGCCAGCAGGTCCACAGGGGGAGGCTCACCCCTCCACTTT

V gene: TRBV7-7
D gene: -
J gene: TRBJ1-1
clone size: -
CDR3 protein: CASSLSRGTEAFF
CDR3 DNA: TGTGCTAGCAGCTTAAGTAGGGGTACTGAAGCTTTCTTT

V gene: TRBV5-1
D gene: TRBD2
J gene: TRBJ2-1
clone size: -
CDR3 protein: CASSFFPTSGFSYNEQFF
CDR3 DNA: TGCGCCAGCAGCTTTTTTCCAACTAGCGGTTTCTCCTACAATGAGCAGTTCTTC

V gene: TRBV25-1
D gene: TRBD2
J gene: TRBJ2-3
clone size: once
CDR3 protein: CASSAGTSGRTDTQYF
CDR3 DNA: TGTGCCAGCAGTGCCGGGACTAGCGGTCGTACAGATACGCAGTATTTT

V gene: TRBV9
D gene: TRBD2
J gene: TRBJ2-3
clone size: -
CDR3 protein: CASSAGTSGTDTQYF
CDR3 DNA: TGTGCCAGCAGCGCCGGGACTAGCGGCACAGATACGCAGTATTTT

V gene: TRBV20-1
D gene: TRBD1
J gene: TRBJ2-6
clone size: -
CDR3 protein: CSASRPGQGFTTGANVLTF
CDR3 DNA: TGCAGTGCTAGTCGTCCGGGACAGGGGTTCACCACTGGGGCCAACGTCCTGACTTTC

V gene: TRBV6-2/TRBV6-3
D gene: -
J gene: TRBJ1-5
clone size: -
CDR3 protein: CASSYSAVSNQPQHF
CDR3 DNA: TGTGCCAGCAGTTACTCAGCCGTCAGCAATCAGCCCCAGCATTTT

V gene: TRBV5-1
D gene: TRBD1
J gene: TRBJ1-1
clone size: -
CDR3 protein: CASSLEAGGTAFF
CDR3 DNA: TGCGCCAGCAGCTTGGAGGCAGGGGGGACTGCTTTCTTT

V gene: TRBV15
D gene: TRBD1
J gene: TRBJ1-4
clone size: once
CDR3 protein: CATSREGTVVEKLFF
CDR3 DNA: TGTGCCACCAGCAGAGAAGGGACAGTAGTTGAAAAACTGTTTTTT

V gene: TRBV27
D gene: -
J gene: TRBJ1-6
clone size: -
CDR3 protein: CASSPDSNSPLHF
CDR3 DNA: TGTGCCAGCAGTCCAGACTCAAATTCACCCCTCCACTTT

V gene: TRBV15
D gene: -
J gene: TRBJ2-7
clone size: -
CDR3 protein: CATSKEYPGSGLGEQYF
CDR3 DNA: TGTGCCACCAGCAAGGAATACCCGGGAAGCGGGCTCGGAGAGCAGTACTTC

V gene: TRBV3-1/TRBV3-2
D gene: -
J gene: TRBJ2-5
clone size: -
CDR3 protein: CASSPSRGGETQYF
CDR3 DNA: TGTGCCAGCAGCCCCAGCCGGGGTGGAGAGACCCAGTACTTC

V gene: TRBV9
D gene: TRBD2
J gene: TRBJ2-3
clone size: -
CDR3 protein: CASSVELAASTDTQYF
CDR3 DNA: TGTGCCAGCAGCGTAGAACTAGCGGCTAGCACAGATACGCAGTATTTT

V gene: TRBV6-5
D gene: -
J gene: TRBJ1-2
clone size: -
CDR3 protein: CASSRMRTENYGYTF
CDR3 DNA: TGTGCCAGCAGTCGCATGAGGACTGAGAACTATGGCTACACCTTC

V gene: TRBV9
D gene: TRBD2
J gene: TRBJ2-1
clone size: -
CDR3 protein: CASSVSLAGGSSYNEQFF
CDR3 DNA: TGTGCCAGCAGCGTATCTCTGGCGGGGGGAAGCTCCTACAATGAGCAGTTCTTC

V gene: TRBV5-1
D gene: TRBD1
J gene: TRBJ2-5
clone size: -
CDR3 protein: CASSRDRRETQYF
CDR3 DNA: TGCGCCAGCAGCAGGGACAGGCGGGAGACCCAGTACTTC

V gene: TRBV11-3
D gene: TRBD1
J gene: TRBJ2-1
clone size: -
CDR3 protein: CASSLDRDRGIEGSYNEQFF
CDR3 DNA: TGTGCCAGCAGCTTAGATAGGGACAGGGGGATAGAAGGTTCCTACAATGAGCAGTTCTTC

V gene: TRBV10-2
D gene: -
J gene: TRBJ2-3
clone size: -
CDR3 protein: CASSYADTQYF
CDR3 DNA: TGCGCCAGCAGCTACGCAGATACGCAGTATTTT

V gene: TRBV7-2
D gene: -
J gene: TRBJ2-1
clone size: -
CDR3 protein: CASSINRDFEQFF
CDR3 DNA: TGTGCCAGCAGCATAAACCGGGACTTTGAGCAGTTCTTC

V gene: TRBV24-1
D gene: TRBD1
J gene: TRBJ2-1
clone size: once
CDR3 protein: CATSDKQGISNEQFF
CDR3 DNA: TGTGCCACCAGTGATAAACAGGGGATAAGCAATGAGCAGTTCTTC

V gene: TRBV9
D gene: TRBD1
J gene: TRBJ1-1
clone size: -
CDR3 protein: CASSVDPSTGVNTEAFF
CDR3 DNA: TGTGCCAGCAGCGTAGACCCCTCCACAGGGGTGAACACTGAAGCTTTCTTT